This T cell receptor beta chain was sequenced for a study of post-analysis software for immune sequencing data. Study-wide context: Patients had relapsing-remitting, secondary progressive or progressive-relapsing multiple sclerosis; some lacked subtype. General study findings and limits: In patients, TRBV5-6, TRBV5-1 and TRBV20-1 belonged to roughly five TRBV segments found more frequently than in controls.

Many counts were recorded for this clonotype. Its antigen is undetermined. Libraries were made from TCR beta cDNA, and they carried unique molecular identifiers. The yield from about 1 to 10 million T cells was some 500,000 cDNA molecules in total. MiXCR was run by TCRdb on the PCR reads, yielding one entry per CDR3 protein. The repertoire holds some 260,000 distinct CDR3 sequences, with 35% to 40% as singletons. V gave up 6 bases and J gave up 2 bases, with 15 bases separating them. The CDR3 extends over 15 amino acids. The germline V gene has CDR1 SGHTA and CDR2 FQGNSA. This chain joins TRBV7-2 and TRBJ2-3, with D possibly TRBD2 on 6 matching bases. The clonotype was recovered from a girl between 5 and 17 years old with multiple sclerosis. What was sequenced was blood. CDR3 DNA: TGTGCCAGCAGGGCAAGGGGAGGATTCACAGATACGCAGTATTTT. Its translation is CASRARGGFTDTQYF.